Reported below is one TCR beta chain. Its antigen remains unidentified. This CDR3 is 14 amino acids long. Germline V gene data show CDR1 as SGDLS and CDR2 as YYNGEE. The V gene end was trimmed by 7 bases and the J gene end by 5 bases; junction bases not matched to a gene: 7. Only in-frame clones appear in the TCRdb table, and some are missing; sequencing was by immunoSEQ multiplex PCR. The table shows approximately 25,000 clones, with 60% to 85% occurring only once. This sample stems from a study of PD-1 blockade in classical Hodgkin lymphoma. General study points: Nivolumab initiated under 1 year post-ASCT led to patient exclusion.

All patients experienced relapse after autologous stem cell transplantation, and brentuximab vedotin exposure was variable. Starting with thawed PBMCs, CD4+ T cells were purified by magnetic negative selection. The chain is built from TRBV9 and TRBJ1-4; 8 bases map to TRBD1. The source is a human donor with classical Hodgkin lymphoma. This specimen consisted of CD4+ T cells from blood, obtained at baseline. CDR3 in amino acids: CASSRTGINEKLFF. Written as DNA, the CDR3 is TGTGCCAGCTCCCGGACAGGGATAAATGAAAAACTGTTTTTT.